Following are 16 T cell receptor beta chains from one sample sequenced in a study of CD8 T cells in ankylosing spondylitis. Each CDR3 protein gets one entry after TCRdb re-called the 5' RACE reads with MiXCR. The data hold roughly 220,000 distinct CDR3 sequences, with roughly a tenth observed a single time. The specimen was blood, either unsorted or a sorted T cell fraction (not recorded which). These receptors were collected from a male donor with ankylosing spondylitis or in good health (not recorded which).

J is TRBJ1-1 and V is TRBV5-1; D perhaps matches TRBD1 (6 bases). Germline V CDR1 and CDR2: SGHRS, YFSETQ. Deletions cut 2 bases from V and 4 bases from J, with 18 bases between. The CDR3 loop spans 16 amino acids. The CDR3 loop is CASSFFGRGEGTEAFF. The CDR3, as DNA: TGCGCCAGCAGCTTTTTTGGTAGGGGGGAGGGCACTGAAGCTTTCTTT.

This clonotype was counted a single time. V gene TRBV11-2 combines with J gene TRBJ2-2, with 10 nucleotides matching TRBD2. V shed 2 bases and J 7 bases; nucleotides not matched to a gene: 10. The CDR3 contains 17 residues. The V gene's germline CDR1 is SGHAT and CDR2 FQNNGV. This CDR3 is CASSLLAGALRGGELFF. The DNA of the CDR3 is TGTGCCAGCAGCTTACTAGCGGGGGCCCTCCGGGGCGGGGAGCTGTTTTTT.

In its sample, this clonotype was seen many times. This chain connects TRBV5-1 to TRBJ2-2, with a tentative D call TRBD1 (5 bases). CDR3 length equals 16 residues. In germline, CDR1 is SGHRS, CDR2 YFSETQ. The V and J ends lost 4 bases and 0 bases respectively, with 13 bases between them. The DNA for the CDR3 is TGCGCCAGCAGCGACACAGGAAGCGCGAACACCGGGGAGCTGTTTTTT. Translated: CASSDTGSANTGELFF.

V usage is TRBV10-3 and J usage is TRBJ2-5, with D tentatively TRBD1 or TRBD2 (5 bases each). This CDR3 has 14 amino acids. In germline, CDR1 is ENHRY, CDR2 SYGVKD. V dropped 4 bases and J dropped 7 bases, with 16 bases sitting between them. CDR3 nucleotides: TGTGCCATCAGTGGGGACGGTGGTTTGAGGACCCAGTACTTC. Amino acids: CAISGDGGLRTQYF.

With regard to this clonotype: This clone may be a read error of a much larger clone one base away. The CDR3 ends on some other residue instead of the conserved phenylalanine or tryptophan, so this is likely a read error. The CDR3 bases are TGTGCCATCAGATCTAATGGGGACAATCAGCCCCAGCATTTA. It translates to CAIRSNGDNQPQHL. This chain joins TRBV10-3 and TRBJ1-5, with D uncertain. Germline CDR1 is ENHRY and CDR2 is SYGVKD. V lost 6 bases to trimming and J lost 3 bases, with 12 bases between them. The CDR3 totals 14 residues.

This clonotype was counted at least ten times. V and J are TRBV5-1 and TRBJ2-3, with no clear D. The CDR3 sequence is 16 residues long. Trimming removed 0 bases from V and 2 bases from J, with 13 bases in between. CDR1 is SGHRS, CDR2 YFSETQ, per germline. The CDR3 spells CASSLGSVFTTDTQYF. The CDR3 DNA reads as TGCGCCAGCAGCTTGGGGAGTGTCTTTACCACAGATACGCAGTATTTT. Looking up the rest from reference TRBV5-1 and TRBJ2-3 gives the full variable domain: KAGVTQTPRYLIKTRGQQVTLSCSPISGHRSVSWYQQTPGQGLQFLFEYFSETQRNKGNFPGRFSGRQFSNSRSEMNVSTLELGDSALYLCASSLGSVFTTDTQYFGPGTRLTVL.

This clonotype was recorded many times. The chain has TRBV20-1 and TRBJ1-1; D remains ambiguous. This CDR3 contains 13 residues. Trimming stripped 1 base from V and 3 bases from J, with 9 bases between. Germline V gives CDR1 DFQATT, CDR2 SNEGSKA (reference sequence). CDR3 bases: TGCAGTGCTAGAGTACCAGGACACACTGAAGCTTTCTTT. This codes for CSARVPGHTEAFF.

The chain uses TRBV7-3 and TRBJ2-3; TRBD2 agrees at 10 bases. Trimming at V came to 5 bases and at J to 7 bases, leaving 12 bases not matched to a gene. The CDR3 spans 16 residues. The germline V gene encodes CDR1 SGHTA and CDR2 FQGTGA. The DNA for the CDR3 is TGTGCCAGCAGCCCCCGGGTAGCGGGGGGCAAATATACGCAGTATTTT. Protein sequence: CASSPRVAGGKYTQYF.

This clonotype has a count of ten or more. The chain recombines TRBV10-3 with TRBJ2-2; 7 bases are shared with TRBD1. Germline lookup yields CDR1 ENHRY and CDR2 SYGVKD. This CDR3 has 14 amino acids. V was clipped by 6 bases and J by 4 bases; unmatched bases: 5. Here the CDR3 reads CAIRETGLTGELFF. As DNA, the CDR3 is TGTGCCATCAGAGAGACAGGGCTCACCGGGGAGCTGTTTTTT.

The chain has TRBV12-3 or TRBV12-4 and TRBJ2-7; TRBD2 agrees at 10 bases. CDR3 length equals 14 residues. V lost 7 bases to trimming and J lost 6 bases; unmatched junction nucleotides: 9. DNA of the CDR3: TGTGCCAGCAAGCGGGGGGGCCCTCGGGCCGAGCAGTACTTC. It specifies CASKRGGPRAEQYF.

The table lists this clonotype with many counts. The genes are TRBV6-1 and TRBJ1-2, with TRBD1 identical over 9 bases. V lost 2 bases and J lost 3; bases outside the gene matches: 4. The CDR3 is 15 amino acids. Germline V gene sequence: CDR1 MNHNS, CDR2 SASEGT. The CDR3: CASSESQGADYGYTF. In DNA form, the CDR3 reads TGTGCCAGCAGTGAATCACAGGGGGCCGACTATGGCTACACCTTC.

The rearrangement uses TRBV6-1 and TRBJ1-1; possibly TRBD1 for D (6 bases). The V end lost 10 bases, the J end lost 1 base, and 13 bases lay between the germline ends. There are 13 residues in the CDR3. In germline, CDR1 is MNHNS, CDR2 SASEGT. DNA for the CDR3: TGTGCCATCAGGACAGCCAGGAACACTGAAGCTTTCTTT. Amino acids: CAIRTARNTEAFF.

This chain connects TRBV7-3 to TRBJ2-2; 7 bases match TRBD1. This CDR3 contains 16 residues. After removal of 6 bases from V and 4 bases from J, the junction contained 11 bases not matched to a gene. Germline V gene data show CDR1 as SGHTA and CDR2 as FQGTGA. The CDR3 sequence is CASRNRQGRRTGELFF. The CDR3 nucleotides are TGTGCCAGCAGGAATCGACAGGGACGTCGCACCGGGGAGCTGTTTTTT.

This clonotype showed up many times. The chain combines TRBV11-2 with TRBJ2-6, with D hard to call. The germline gives CDR1 SGHAT, CDR2 FQNNGV. Trimming left V 3 bases short and J 1 base short, with 4 bases between. This CDR3 spans 14 amino acids. The CDR3 loop reads CASSFASGANVLTF. CDR3 DNA: TGTGCCAGCAGCTTTGCGTCTGGGGCCAACGTCCTGACTTTC.

This clonotype showed up many times. This chain connects TRBV5-1 to TRBJ2-3, with 10 bases identical to TRBD2. J lost 1 base, V lost 0 bases, and 2 bases had no gene match. This CDR3 has 16 residues. Per the germline V gene, CDR1 is SGHRS and CDR2 is YFSETQ. Written as DNA, the CDR3 is TGCGCCAGCAGCTTGGGTACTAGCGGGGGCACAGATACGCAGTATTTT. This codes for CASSLGTSGGTDTQYF.

This clonotype has ten or more counts. V usage is TRBV9 and J usage is TRBJ2-7; D remains ambiguous. V shed 0 bases and J shed 2 bases, with 15 bases lying between them. Per the germline V gene, CDR1 is SGDLS and CDR2 is YYNGEE. This CDR3 contains 16 residues. CDR3 in DNA: TGTGCCAGCAGCGTAGGAACCGGCGTCAGCACCTACGAGCAGTACTTC. Its protein product is CASSVGTGVSTYEQYF.